The rows below give T cell receptor beta chains drawn from one sample of a study of blood T cell repertoires in COVID-19. Only in-frame clones appear in the TCRdb table, and some are missing; sequencing was by immunoSEQ multiplex PCR. The top ten hold around 2.9% of the sample, which has over 40,000 clones, 86% seen once. The source material was peripheral blood. These receptors were taken from an elderly man with acute or convalescent COVID-19. CDR3s include the opening cysteine and the closing phenylalanine or tryptophan. A D gene is named only where the DNA matches it firmly. Some rows mark clone size as missing; the rest say once, few, many or name a class of expanded clone.

TRBD2,TRBJ2-3,once,TRBV9,CASSATSGGARDTQYF,TGTGCCAGCAGCGCGACTAGCGGGGGGGCAAGGGATACGCAGTATTTT
.,TRBJ1-4,.,TRBV21-1,CASSPPRTGRKTPNEKLFF,TGTGCCAGCAGCCCCCCGCGGACAGGGAGGAAAACTCCTAATGAAAAACTGTTTTTT
TRBD1,TRBJ2-3,.,TRBV6-6,CASNDRARVKDTQYF,TGTGCCAGCAACGACAGGGCGCGTGTAAAAGATACGCAGTATTTT
.,TRBJ1-5,once,TRBV28,CASSLEGQPQHF,TGTGCCAGCAGTTTAGAGGGACAGCCCCAGCATTTT
TRBD1,TRBJ1-4,.,TRBV2,CASSAGQGPNEKLFF,TGTGCCAGCAGTGCGGGACAGGGTCCAAATGAAAAACTGTTTTTT
.,TRBJ1-3,.,TRBV7-8,CASSLWGLSSGNTIYF,TGTGCCAGCAGCTTATGGGGACTCAGCTCTGGAAACACCATATATTTT
TRBD1,TRBJ2-7,once,TRBV2,CASRQIPRQGKTYEQYF,TGTGCCAGCAGACAAATACCGAGACAGGGGAAGACGTACGAGCAGTACTTC
.,TRBJ1-1,once,TRBV15,CATSTGTVNTEAFF,TGTGCCACCAGCACAGGAACCGTGAACACTGAAGCTTTCTTT
.,TRBJ1-6,.,TRBV19,CASSMVKGANSPLHF,TGTGCCAGTAGTATGGTAAAGGGAGCGAATTCACCCCTCCACTTT
.,TRBJ2-1,.,TRBV12-5,CASGPPATSYNEQFF,TGTGCTAGTGGCCCCCCTGCAACGAGTTACAATGAGCAGTTCTTC
.,TRBJ2-3,.,TRBV7-9,CASSQGLALSTDTQYF,TGTGCCAGCAGCCAAGGACTTGCCCTTAGCACAGATACGCAGTATTTT
.,TRBJ1-2,.,TRBV30,CAWRRVPEGYGYTF,TGTGCCTGGAGGAGGGTCCCCGAGGGTTATGGCTACACCTTC
.,TRBJ1-6,.,TRBV30,CAWSYGYSPLHF,TGTGCCTGGAGTTACGGTTATTCACCCCTCCACTTT
TRBD1,TRBJ2-4,.,TRBV10-1,CASSEKRGLNIQYF,TGCGCCAGCAGTGAGAAAAGGGGGCTAAACATTCAGTACTTC
TRBD2,TRBJ2-5,once,TRBV7-2,CASSSMTGGGRRKTQYF,TGTGCCAGCAGCTCCATGACCGGGGGAGGGCGAAGGAAGACCCAGTACTTC
.,TRBJ2-3,once,TRBV7-9,CASSKTSTDTQYF,TGTGCCAGCAGCAAGACTAGCACAGATACGCAGTATTTT
TRBD2,TRBJ2-1,.,TRBV18,CASSLERGKNNEQFF,TGTGCCAGCTCACTCGAGCGGGGGAAAAACAATGAGCAGTTCTTC
.,TRBJ2-5,.,TRBV7-8,CASSPVGRFGTQYF,TGTGCCAGCAGCCCTGTGGGGAGATTTGGGACCCAGTACTTC
TRBD1,TRBJ2-1,.,TRBV11-1,CASSQQGNEQFF,TGTGCCAGCAGCCAACAGGGGAATGAGCAGTTCTTC
.,TRBJ2-5,.,TRBV5-1,CASSLVRETQYF,TGCGCCAGCAGCTTGGTGCGAGAGACCCAGTACTTC
.,TRBJ2-3,.,TRBV5-1,CASSLTTDTQYF,TGCGCCAGCAGCCTTACTACAGATACGCAGTATTTT
.,TRBJ1-1,.,TRBV5-6,CASSFNQVNTEAFF,TGTGCCAGCAGCTTTAATCAGGTGAACACTGAAGCTTTCTTT
TRBD1,TRBJ1-4,.,TRBV19,CASSIRQGDGKLFF,TGTGCCAGTAGTATCCGACAGGGGGACGGAAAACTGTTTTTT
TRBD1,TRBJ1-5,.,TRBV7-8,CASSRDRGNQPQHF,TGTGCCAGCAGCCGAGACAGGGGGAATCAGCCCCAGCATTTT
.,TRBJ1-1,.,TRBV7-9,CASSLDGGAVFAEAFF,TGTGCCAGCAGCTTAGACGGGGGGGCCGTCTTTGCTGAAGCTTTCTTT
.,TRBJ2-5,.,TRBV3-1/TRBV3-2,CASSQGGETQYF,TGTGCCAGCTCACAGGGAGGGGAGACCCAGTACTTC
TRBD1,TRBJ1-3,once,TRBV5-6,CASSLTGASGNTIYF,TGTGCCAGCAGCTTGACAGGGGCCTCTGGAAACACCATATATTTT
TRBD2,TRBJ2-3,.,TRBV7-9,CASSRSGGTSTDTQYF,TGTGCCAGCAGCCGCAGCGGGGGAACTAGCACAGATACGCAGTATTTT
TRBD1,TRBJ1-4,.,TRBV15,CATSRYRGLRETNEKLFF,TGTGCCACCAGCAGATACAGGGGTTTGAGGGAAACTAATGAAAAACTGTTTTTT
.,TRBJ2-7,.,TRBV21-1,CASSILGASLRNDEQYF,TGTGCCAGCAGCATTCTTGGGGCCTCCCTTCGCAACGACGAGCAGTACTTC
TRBD2,TRBJ2-3,.,TRBV5-1,CASSLASVAGRTDTQYF,TGCGCCAGCAGCTTGGCCTCGGTAGCGGGGCGCACAGATACGCAGTATTTT
.,TRBJ1-2,few,TRBV6-5,CASSDTGNLEGYTF,TGTGCCAGCAGCGACACAGGGAATTTGGAAGGCTACACCTTC
TRBD1,TRBJ1-5,.,TRBV10-3,CAISESRDRVPQHF,TGTGCCATCAGTGAGTCTAGGGACAGGGTGCCCCAGCATTTT
TRBD2,TRBJ2-7,once,TRBV7-2,CASSLRPTSGAYEQYF,TGTGCCAGCAGCTTACGGCCGACTAGCGGTGCATACGAGCAGTACTTC
.,TRBJ1-3,.,TRBV4-3,CASSQGLSSGNTIYF,TGCGCCAGCAGCCAAGGTCTGAGTTCTGGAAACACCATATATTTT
.,TRBJ1-4,once,TRBV12-5,CASGLAPPNEKLFF,TGTGCTAGTGGTTTGGCCCCTCCGAATGAAAAACTGTTTTTT
.,TRBJ1-3,few,TRBV11-2,CASSLDTDLQGNTIYF,TGTGCCAGCAGCTTAGATACCGATCTACAGGGAAACACCATATATTTT
.,TRBJ2-1,.,TRBV29-1,CSELGLYNEQFF,TGCAGCGAGCTGGGACTTTACAATGAGCAGTTCTTC
.,TRBJ1-1,.,TRBV30,CAWSPPEQGRLRAFF,TGTGCCTGGAGTCCCCCCGAACAGGGTCGGTTGCGGGCTTTCTTT
.,TRBJ2-3,once,TRBV29-1,CSVGDFTDTQYF,TGCAGCGTGGGGGACTTCACAGATACGCAGTATTTT
TRBD1,TRBJ2-7,.,TRBV9,CASSRTGFYEQYF,TGTGCCAGCTCTCGGACAGGGTTCTACGAGCAGTACTTC
.,TRBJ1-5,.,TRBV6-1,CASSEIRGQPQHF,TGTGCCAGCAGTGAAATTAGGGGGCAGCCCCAGCATTTT
.,TRBJ1-2,.,TRBV9,CASSVGPGAGYGYTF,TGTGCCAGCAGCGTTGGTCCAGGGGCGGGCTATGGCTACACCTTC
TRBD2,TRBJ2-3,.,TRBV2,CASSVLAGGTDTQYF,TGTGCCAGCAGTGTACTAGCGGGGGGCACAGATACGCAGTATTTT
.,TRBJ1-1,.,TRBV12-3/TRBV12-4,CASTPRSNTEAFF,TGTGCCAGCACACCTAGGTCCAACACTGAAGCTTTCTTT
.,TRBJ2-5,.,TRBV5-4,CASSLGAVTQETQYF,TGTGCCAGCAGCTTGGGTGCAGTCACACAAGAGACCCAGTACTTC
.,TRBJ2-5,once,TRBV30,CAWSVGGAGTQYF,TGTGCCTGGAGTGTTGGGGGCGCGGGGACCCAGTACTTC
.,TRBJ2-6,once,TRBV6-2/TRBV6-3,CASSYYQGRVQEANVLTF,TGTGCCAGCAGTTACTACCAGGGGCGGGTTCAAGAGGCCAACGTCCTGACTTTC
.,TRBJ2-7,.,TRBV5-4,CASSPNPGYEQYF,TGTGCCAGCAGCCCAAATCCGGGCTACGAGCAGTACTTC
.,TRBJ2-4,.,TRBV7-2,CASSIKNIQYF,TGTGCCAGCAGCATAAAAAACATTCAGTACTTC
.,TRBJ2-2,.,TRBV7-9,CASATRGLSGELFF,TGTGCCAGCGCGACACGGGGTTTGTCCGGGGAGCTGTTTTTT
.,TRBJ1-4,.,TRBV6-1,CASSEDRTPSGKLFF,TGTGCCAGCAGTGAAGACAGGACACCGAGTGGGAAACTGTTTTTT
TRBD1,TRBJ1-3,.,TRBV7-2,CASSSGTGFRNTIYF,TGTGCCAGCAGCTCAGGGACAGGGTTTAGAAACACCATATATTTT
.,TRBJ2-5,.,TRBV11-2,CASSSTSPGYNQYF,TGTGCCAGCAGCTCGACTAGTCCGGGGTATAACCAGTACTTC
.,TRBJ1-1,few,TRBV3-1/TRBV3-2,CASSQARSEAFF,TGTGCCAGCAGCCAAGCCCGGTCTGAAGCTTTCTTT
TRBD1,TRBJ2-1,.,TRBV2,CASRGWTGASYNEQFF,TGTGCCAGCAGGGGCTGGACAGGGGCTTCCTACAATGAGCAGTTCTTC
.,TRBJ2-2,once,TRBV6-5,CASSFWTENTGELFF,TGTGCCAGCAGTTTTTGGACAGAGAACACCGGGGAGCTGTTTTTT
.,TRBJ1-2,once,TRBV5-4,CASSFALQGTYGYTF,TGTGCCAGCAGCTTTGCGTTACAGGGAACCTATGGCTACACCTTC
.,TRBJ1-2,.,TRBV4-1,CASSQALGSIGIF,TGCGCCAGCAGCCAAGCTTTAGGTTCGATCGGGATTTTC
TRBD2,TRBJ2-2,once,TRBV7-9,CASNPGLSGELFF,TGTGCCAGCAACCCGGGACTATCCGGGGAGCTGTTTTTT